The source of this T cell receptor beta chain is a study of T cell responses to AZD1222 COVID-19 vaccine. Study results and limitations: There were vaccine-associated CD4 TCRs across spike, dominant at 160-218 and 743-854. The reported proportion of spike-specific TCRs targeting unmutated variant regions was nearly half. Most donors were white British and more were female, and clonal diversity was possibly underestimated. Recipients of AZD1222 seropositive at baseline numbered only 5 or 6.

V was pared by 0 bases and J by 6 bases, with 5 bases of the junction left unmatched. The CDR3 runs to 15 residues. The germline V gene has CDR1 SGHNT and CDR2 YENEEA. As for this clone: Its antigen is not identified.

Sequencing was performed with immunoSEQ multiplex PCR; in TCRdb, only in-frame clones are kept and a portion is missing. The data contain around 78,000 clones, about 89% of them singletons. The sequence derives from an adult in good health. The input for sequencing was peripheral blood, taken on day 0 of MenACWY control vaccination. This rearrangement joins TRBV11-3 to TRBJ2-1, with 7 bases lining up with TRBD1. The CDR3 sequence: CASSLEVTGINEQFF. The DNA for the CDR3 is TGTGCCAGCAGCTTAGAGGTGACAGGGATCAATGAGCAGTTCTTC.